This T cell receptor beta chain appears in the sequencing data of a study of beta chain features in type 1 diabetes. The J segment lost 5 bases and the V segment lost 8 bases, leaving 2 bases of the junction unmatched. This CDR3 contains 14 residues. Germline loops: CDR1 SNHLY, CDR2 FYNNEI. Investigators reverse transcribed all isolated RNA, so they sequenced expressed TCRB transcripts. The protocol was immunoSEQ multiplex PCR, while the TCRdb copy is restricted to in-frame clones and leaves out a portion. This sample yields about 260,000 clones, of which about 23% are seen a single time; about 0.012% belongs to the top ten. Worth noting for this clone: What it binds is unknown.

Study-wide results and limits: Shorter TCRB CDR3s, moderately but significantly so, were found in Type 1 diabetes patients in all four CD4+ subsets.

What was sequenced was naive CD4+ T cells from blood. This clonotype was obtained from a woman between 25 and 40 years old with type 1 diabetes. This chain connects TRBV2 to TRBJ2-5; 16 nucleotides agree with TRBD2. The CDR3 here is CASLGLAGGETQYF. DNA of the CDR3: TGTGCCAGCCTGGGACTAGCGGGGGGGGAGACCCAGTACTTC.